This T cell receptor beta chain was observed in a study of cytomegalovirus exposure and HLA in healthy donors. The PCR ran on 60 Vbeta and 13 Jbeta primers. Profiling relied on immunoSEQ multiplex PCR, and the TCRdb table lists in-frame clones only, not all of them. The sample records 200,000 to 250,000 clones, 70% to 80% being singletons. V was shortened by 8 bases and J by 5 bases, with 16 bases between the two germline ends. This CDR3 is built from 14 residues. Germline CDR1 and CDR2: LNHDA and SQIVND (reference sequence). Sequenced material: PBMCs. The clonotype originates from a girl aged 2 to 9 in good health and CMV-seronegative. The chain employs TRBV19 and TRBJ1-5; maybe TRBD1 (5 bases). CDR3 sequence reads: CASAFWGRDQPQHF. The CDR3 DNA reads TGTGCCAGTGCCTTTTGGGGGAGGGATCAGCCCCAGCATTTT.